Listed below are T cell receptor beta chains from one sample, sequenced in a study of immune evolution from preneoplasia to lung adenocarcinoma. Profiling relied on immunoSEQ multiplex PCR, and the TCRdb table lists in-frame clones only, not all of them. The sample includes around 9,300 clones, about four fifths of them seen just once. The specimen sequenced was FFPE lung adenocarcinoma in situ tissue. These receptor sequences come from an older person with lung adenocarcinoma. The CDR3 runs from the conserved cysteine through the conserved F or W. Fields, in order: J gene, V gene, CDR3 protein.

TRBJ2-7	TRBV4-1	CASRQYERGGYEQYF
TRBJ2-7	TRBV21-1	CARPQVFIEQYF
TRBJ2-3	TRBV6-6	CASTDQGTDTQYF
TRBJ1-1	TRBV30	CAWSAPGGRGFF
TRBJ1-5	TRBV30	CAWSVGSGNQPQHF
TRBJ2-5	TRBV2	CASSMFVGAETQYF
TRBJ1-2	TRBV19	CASSIVQGKGYTF
TRBJ2-7	TRBV5-4	CASSLFTGNEQYF
TRBJ1-1	TRBV30	CAWSTGTEAFF
TRBJ1-2	TRBV11-3	CASSSTGFGYTF
TRBJ2-5	TRBV11-2	CASSPPGQRVGGETQYF
TRBJ2-3	TRBV4-3	CASSQDLLAGTTDTQYF
TRBJ1-5	TRBV7-2	CASSPDGYSNQPQHF
TRBJ2-3	TRBV6-5	CASNPGRRATPTQYF
TRBJ1-4	TRBV11-2	CASSNHWGGTENEKLFF
TRBJ2-5	TRBV9	CASSVGWSGGFETQYF
TRBJ1-4	TRBV15	CATSRGTGPNEKLFF
TRBJ2-7	TRBV21-1	CAGQRYEQYF
TRBJ2-5	TRBV27	CASSSGIAGQETQYF
TRBJ2-3	TRBV7-9	CASSDSTDTQYF
TRBJ1-1	TRBV18	CASSPVRVSTEAFF
TRBJ1-3	TRBV10-3	CAISPFGQPGNTIYF
TRBJ2-2	TRBV9	CASSVRPGANTGELFF
TRBJ2-7	TRBV11-3	CASSPGTFSYEQYF
TRBJ2-7	TRBV27	CASSFREGPYEQYF
TRBJ1-2	TRBV18	CASSPPTSAYGYTF
TRBJ2-7	TRBV6-5	CASSKGPTEYF
TRBJ1-6	TRBV6-6	CASSAVRDNSPLHF
TRBJ1-5	TRBV30	CAWSTGQGERQPQHF
TRBJ2-2	TRBV7-9	CASRPRQGAAGELFF
TRBJ2-4	TRBV6-5	CAVRGGKNIQYF
TRBJ1-2	TRBV11-2	CASSLTGSNGYTF